Listed below are T cell receptor beta chains from one sample, sequenced in a study of radiotherapy plus CTLA-4 blockade in lung cancer. The protocol was immunoSEQ multiplex PCR, while the TCRdb copy is restricted to in-frame clones and leaves out a portion. The sample carries more than 90,000 clones, roughly 85% recorded once. The specimen comprised peripheral blood, sampled from a patient treated with radiotherapy plus ipilimumab. These receptors all stem from a human donor with non-small cell lung cancer that progressed on radiotherapy plus ipilimumab. The CDR3 runs from the conserved cysteine through the conserved F or W. A D gene is named only where the DNA matches it firmly.

cdr3_length d_call j_call v_call cdr3_nt cdr3_aa
13 - TRBJ2-5 TRBV9 TGTGCCAGCAGCCGGCGGGGTGGAGGGACCCAGTACTTC CASSRRGGGTQYF
14 - TRBJ1-1 TRBV5-1 TGCGCCAGCAGCTTGGGATGGGGGAACACTGAAGCTTTCTTT CASSLGWGNTEAFF
17 TRBD1 TRBJ2-2 TRBV18 TGTGCCAGCTCCCGAGAATTACAGGGGGCGAACACCGGGGAGCTGTTTTTT CASSRELQGANTGELFF
12 - TRBJ2-7 TRBV19 TGTGCCAGTAGTATAGAAGGCGGACAGCAGTACTTC CASSIEGGQQYF
16 - TRBJ2-7 TRBV4-2 TGTGCCAGCAGCCAAGATGGGACTCCCACGGGCTACGAGCAGTACTTC CASSQDGTPTGYEQYF
15 - TRBJ2-7 TRBV27 TGTGCCAGCAGTCCCCAGGGGATCCCCTCCTACGAGCAGTACTTC CASSPQGIPSYEQYF
13 - TRBJ1-1 TRBV5-1 TGCGCCAGCAGCGCAGGACAGAACACTGAAGCTTTCTTT CASSAGQNTEAFF
15 - TRBJ2-1 TRBV6-1 TGTGCCAGCAGTGAAGGGAATCCAGGGAAATATGAGCAGTTCTTC CASSEGNPGKYEQFF
12 TRBD2 TRBJ2-1 TRBV29-1 TGCAGCGTTGACCGGGGGGGCAATGAGCAGTTCTTC CSVDRGGNEQFF
15 - TRBJ1-5 TRBV7-8 TGTGCCAGCAGCTTAGCCGAGACACACGGGCAGCCCCAGCATTTT CASSLAETHGQPQHF